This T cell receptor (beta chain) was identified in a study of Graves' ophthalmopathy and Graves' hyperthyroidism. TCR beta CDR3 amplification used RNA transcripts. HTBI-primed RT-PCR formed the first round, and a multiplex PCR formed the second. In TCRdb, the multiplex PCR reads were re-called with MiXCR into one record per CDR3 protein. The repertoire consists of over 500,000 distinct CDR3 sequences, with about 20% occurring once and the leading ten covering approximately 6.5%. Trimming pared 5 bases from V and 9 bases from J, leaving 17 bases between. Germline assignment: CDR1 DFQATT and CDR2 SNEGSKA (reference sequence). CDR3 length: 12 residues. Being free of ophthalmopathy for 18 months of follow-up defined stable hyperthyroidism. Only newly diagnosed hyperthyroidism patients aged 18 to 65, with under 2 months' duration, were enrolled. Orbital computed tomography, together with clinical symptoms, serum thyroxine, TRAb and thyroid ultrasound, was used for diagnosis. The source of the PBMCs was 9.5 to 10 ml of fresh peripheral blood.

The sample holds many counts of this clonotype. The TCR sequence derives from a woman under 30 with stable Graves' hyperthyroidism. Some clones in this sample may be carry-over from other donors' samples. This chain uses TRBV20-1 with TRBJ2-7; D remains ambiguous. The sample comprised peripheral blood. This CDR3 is CSAFHESMRQYF. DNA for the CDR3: TGCAGTGCTTTTCACGAGTCTATGCGGCAGTACTTC.